This is a list of T cell receptor beta chains from one sample in a study of control samples from healthy donors and cancer patients. The assay was immunoSEQ multiplex PCR, and TCRdb's table has in-frame clones only and misses some. Of 130,000 or so clones in the sample, about 90% were seen once. Sequenced material: blood. All receptors come from a man between 18 and 29 years old in good health. CDR3s include the opening cysteine and the closing phenylalanine or tryptophan. Fields, in order: clone size, V gene, J gene, CDR3 protein. Expanded clones get a size class; other rows say once, few or many, or leave the size out.

clone_size: NA
v_call: TRBV7-6
j_call: TRBJ1-6
cdr3_aa: CASNERAGGNSPLHF

clone_size: NA
v_call: TRBV4-2
j_call: TRBJ1-5
cdr3_aa: CASSQGIDRVSNQPQHF

clone_size: NA
v_call: TRBV7-9
j_call: TRBJ2-2
cdr3_aa: CASSSTAANTGELFF

clone_size: NA
v_call: TRBV12-3/TRBV12-4
j_call: TRBJ1-5
cdr3_aa: CASSYRGSQPQHF

clone_size: NA
v_call: TRBV15
j_call: TRBJ1-4
cdr3_aa: CATSRDNRGRNEKLFF

clone_size: NA
v_call: TRBV12-3/TRBV12-4
j_call: TRBJ1-2
cdr3_aa: CASSFTGGDGYTF

clone_size: NA
v_call: TRBV6-5
j_call: TRBJ1-1
cdr3_aa: CASSSLGGAVAEAFF

clone_size: NA
v_call: TRBV19
j_call: TRBJ2-7
cdr3_aa: CASSIAPDSAYEQYF

clone_size: NA
v_call: TRBV5-5
j_call: TRBJ1-2
cdr3_aa: CASSLSPLDNYGYTF

clone_size: NA
v_call: TRBV3-1/TRBV3-2
j_call: TRBJ1-4
cdr3_aa: CASSPRDRDGKLFF

clone_size: NA
v_call: TRBV4-2
j_call: TRBJ2-7
cdr3_aa: CASSQFAGAFGGLNEQYF

clone_size: once
v_call: TRBV11-3
j_call: TRBJ2-5
cdr3_aa: CASSFSSGGGETQYF

clone_size: NA
v_call: TRBV7-6
j_call: TRBJ1-3
cdr3_aa: CASSPHPPTGVNTIYF

clone_size: NA
v_call: TRBV5-1
j_call: TRBJ2-5
cdr3_aa: CASSHKLGTMGQETQYF

clone_size: NA
v_call: TRBV3-1/TRBV3-2
j_call: TRBJ1-3
cdr3_aa: CASSLGPSGNTIYF

clone_size: NA
v_call: TRBV9
j_call: TRBJ2-7
cdr3_aa: CASSPGSGVNEQYF

clone_size: NA
v_call: TRBV7-2
j_call: TRBJ2-6
cdr3_aa: CASSLYYETGYSGANVLTF

clone_size: NA
v_call: TRBV7-2
j_call: TRBJ1-4
cdr3_aa: CASSSQGRHEKLFF

clone_size: NA
v_call: TRBV2
j_call: TRBJ2-5
cdr3_aa: CASSGQETQYF

clone_size: NA
v_call: TRBV28
j_call: TRBJ2-1
cdr3_aa: CASSFTRDHNEQFF

clone_size: NA
v_call: TRBV5-5
j_call: TRBJ1-1
cdr3_aa: CASSFGGQSTEAFF

clone_size: NA
v_call: TRBV6-5
j_call: TRBJ2-3
cdr3_aa: CASATSGGPGDTQYF

clone_size: NA
v_call: TRBV27
j_call: TRBJ1-6
cdr3_aa: CASSTGQVNSPLHF

clone_size: NA
v_call: TRBV12-3/TRBV12-4
j_call: TRBJ2-3
cdr3_aa: CASSLIGTQYF

clone_size: NA
v_call: TRBV27
j_call: TRBJ1-5
cdr3_aa: CASSLDRFEPQHF

clone_size: NA
v_call: TRBV5-1
j_call: TRBJ1-1
cdr3_aa: CASSGGAGNVAFF

clone_size: NA
v_call: TRBV5-1
j_call: TRBJ1-1
cdr3_aa: CASSLQTGGNTEAFF

clone_size: NA
v_call: TRBV5-6
j_call: TRBJ2-7
cdr3_aa: CASSLTGAPYEQYF

clone_size: NA
v_call: TRBV7-3
j_call: TRBJ1-1
cdr3_aa: CASSPRSRGGGSTEAFF

clone_size: NA
v_call: TRBV5-1
j_call: TRBJ2-3
cdr3_aa: CASSLEPHTDTQYF

clone_size: few
v_call: TRBV11-2
j_call: TRBJ1-1
cdr3_aa: CASSLDVRMNTEAFF

clone_size: NA
v_call: TRBV5-5
j_call: TRBJ1-3
cdr3_aa: CASSWGQGTLSGNTIYF

clone_size: NA
v_call: TRBV29-1
j_call: TRBJ2-5
cdr3_aa: CSVDHHQETQYF

clone_size: NA
v_call: TRBV12-3/TRBV12-4
j_call: TRBJ1-2
cdr3_aa: CASTLSGIDGYTF

clone_size: NA
v_call: TRBV11-3
j_call: TRBJ1-5
cdr3_aa: CASSLGKDSNQPQHF